Shown below are 24 T cell receptor beta chains from a single sample sequenced in a study of blood T cell repertoires in COVID-19 (dated by TCRdb to 2018 to 2020). Receptor amplification or capture employed the immunoSEQ multiplex PCR assay. The clones in this table, taken by TCRdb from immuneACCESS, are in-frame only. Not every clone is retained; where verified, under half of the shortfall comes from an unresolved V gene, and the cause of the rest is unknown. The sample table lists under 200,000 clones, approximately 90% of them with a count of one. 0.53% of the sample goes to the ten largest clones. Material for sequencing was peripheral blood. Every receptor here comes from a man between 50 and 59 years old with acute or convalescent COVID-19.

The chain is built from TRBV3-1 (or the pseudogene TRBV3-2) and TRBJ1-5; D unclear. This CDR3 is built from 14 residues. Germline CDR1 LGHDT, CDR2 YNNKEL (reference sequence). V lost 0 bases and J 0 bases, leaving 3 bases between the germline ends. CDR3 in amino acids: CASSQDLSNQPQHF. The CDR3 DNA reads as TGTGCCAGCAGCCAAGACCTTAGCAATCAGCCCCAGCATTTT.

The rearrangement links TRBV27 to TRBJ2-2; no clear D gene. CDR3 size: 13 residues. Germline assignment: CDR1 MNHEY and CDR2 SMNVEV (reference sequence). The V and J ends lost 5 bases and 4 bases respectively, with 8 bases between them. CDR3 DNA: TGTGCCAGCAGTAACAGATTCACCGGGGAGCTGTTTTTT. Protein product: CASSNRFTGELFF.

The chain is built from TRBV28 and TRBJ1-5; 9 bases match TRBD1. J gave up 6 bases and V 6 bases, and 6 bases lay outside the gene matches. The CDR3 spans 14 residues. Looked up from germline, CDR1 is MDHEN and CDR2 is SYDVKM. CDR3 loop: CASRHGTGSQPQHF. Written as DNA, the CDR3 is TGTGCCAGCAGACATGGGACAGGGTCTCAGCCCCAGCATTTT.

The rearrangement joins TRBV6-2 or TRBV6-3 to TRBJ2-7; TRBD2 matches at 7 bases. The CDR3 is 14 amino acids. J was trimmed by 0 bases and V by 4 bases; bases with no gene match: 3. Germline V lookup: CDR1 MNHEY, CDR2 SVGEGT. The CDR3 reads CASSWGGSSYEQYF. The CDR3 DNA reads TGTGCCAGCAGTTGGGGGGGGAGCTCCTACGAGCAGTACTTC.

CDR3 nucleotides: TGTGCCAGCAGTTTTGTGGGTGGCCTAGATTCACCCCTCCACTTT. Translating gives CASSFVGGLDSPLHF. The chain is built from TRBV28 and TRBJ1-6; D unclear. Trimming took 3 bases from V and 8 from J, leaving 14 bases between them. The germline CDR1 and CDR2 sequences are MDHEN and SYDVKM. The CDR3 consists of 15 residues.

The V gene is TRBV28, the J gene TRBJ2-3; 8 nucleotides line up with TRBD2. Trimming removed 3 bases from V and 1 base from J; junction bases left unmatched: 3. The germline V gene has CDR1 MDHEN and CDR2 SYDVKM. The CDR3 has 15 residues. CDR3 nucleotide sequence: TGTGCCAGCAGTTTGCCGGGAGGGGGCACAGATACGCAGTATTTT. Its translation: CASSLPGGGTDTQYF.

CDR3 sequence: CATSDFGRVGPRSSYEQYF. CDR3 DNA: TGTGCCACCAGTGATTTCGGCAGGGTTGGTCCTAGGAGCTCCTACGAGCAGTACTTC. The chain uses TRBV24-1 and TRBJ2-7; D is possibly TRBD1 (5 bases). Trimming shortened V by 1 base and J by 0 bases, and 21 bases separated the two germline ends. The CDR3 has 19 amino acids. Per the germline V gene, CDR1 is KGHDR and CDR2 is SFDVKD.

V usage is TRBV7-9 and J usage is TRBJ1-1; D gene unclear. V gave up 1 base and J gave up 0 bases, with 9 bases separating them. The CDR3 consists of 15 residues. The germline V gene has CDR1 SEHNR and CDR2 FQNEAQ (reference sequence). The CDR3 nucleotides read TGTGCCAGCAGCTTAGATCCAGGCCTGAACACTGAAGCTTTCTTT. This sequence encodes CASSLDPGLNTEAFF. Together with reference TRBV7-9 and TRBJ1-1, the CDR3 gives the full variable domain: DTGVSQNPRHKITKRGQNVTFRCDPISEHNRLYWYRQTLGQGPEFLTYFQNEAQLEKSRLLSDRFSAERPKGSFSTLEIQRTEQGDSAMYLCASSLDPGLNTEAFFGQGTRLTVV.

This chain uses TRBV6-2 or TRBV6-3 with TRBJ2-4; 7 bases agree with TRBD1. J lost 0 bases, V lost 5 bases, and 4 bases had no gene match. This CDR3 spans 15 amino acids. CDR1 and CDR2 from the germline V gene are MNHEY and SVGEGT. CDR3 bases: TGTGCCAGCAGTCGACAGGGAGAAGCCAAAAACATTCAGTACTTC. Its translation is CASSRQGEAKNIQYF.

The chain has TRBV19 and TRBJ2-2, with 7 bases that match TRBD1. This CDR3 is built from 14 residues. Trimming cost V 5 bases and J 4 bases; bases outside gene matches: 4. CDR1 and CDR2 from the germline V gene are LNHDA and SQIVND (reference sequence). CDR3 DNA sequence: TGTGCCAGTAGTGGGACAGTTAGCACCGGGGAGCTGTTTTTT. It specifies CASSGTVSTGELFF.

V gene TRBV6-4 combines with J gene TRBJ1-5; 8 nucleotides line up with TRBD1. With 8 bases clipped from V and 1 base from J, the junction kept 1 base outside the gene matches. The CDR3 length is 13 residues. Germline V gene sequence: CDR1 MRHNA, CDR2 SNTAGT. CDR3 amino acids: CASWTGSNQPQHF. The CDR3 DNA is TGTGCCAGCTGGACAGGGAGCAATCAGCCCCAGCATTTT.

This chain links TRBV25-1 with TRBJ1-2; 12 bases map to TRBD1. V was pared by 8 bases and J by 4 bases, with 8 bases of the junction left unmatched. Germline loops: CDR1 MGHDK, CDR2 SYGVNS. The CDR3 is 15 amino acids. In nucleotides, the CDR3 is TGTGCCAGCGCTCCGGGACAGGGGGCTGGCTATGGCTACACCTTC. It is translated as CASAPGQGAGYGYTF.

This rearrangement joins TRBV6-4 to TRBJ1-2, with D unclear. This CDR3 region has 10 residues. V lost 8 bases, J lost 5 bases, and 6 bases lay in between. The germline V gene encodes CDR1 MRHNA and CDR2 SNTAGT. The chain's CDR3 is CASEDYGYTF. As DNA, the CDR3 is TGTGCCAGCGAGGATTATGGCTACACCTTC.

This clone turned up a few times. This chain connects TRBV4-3 to TRBJ1-2; no clear D. The germline V gene encodes CDR1 LGHNA and CDR2 YSLEER. Trimming removed 4 bases from V and 1 base from J, with 13 bases in between. The CDR3 runs 15 residues. CDR3 in DNA: TGCGCCAGCAGCCGGAGCAGCGGGATTAACTATGGCTACACCTTC. Translated: CASSRSSGINYGYTF.

This chain connects TRBV9 to TRBJ1-2; a weak D match, TRBD1 (6 bases). Per the germline V gene, CDR1 is SGDLS and CDR2 is YYNGEE. This CDR3 is 15 amino acids long. Between the trimmed V and J ends, which lost 4 bases and 0 bases, there was a span of 13 bases. In nucleotides, the CDR3 is TGTGCCAGCAGCCCGCGGACAGTTCCTAACTATGGCTACACCTTC. Translating gives CASSPRTVPNYGYTF.

The V call is TRBV11-2, the J call TRBJ1-2, with 9 bases aligning to TRBD1. The CDR3 length is 15 residues. The V gene end was trimmed by 4 bases and the J gene end by 6 bases; junction bases not matched to a gene: 9. Germline V lookup: CDR1 SGHAT, CDR2 FQNNGV. The CDR3, as DNA: TGTGCCAGCAGCTCCGGGACAGGGAATCTCCATGGCTACACCTTC. Protein product: CASSSGTGNLHGYTF. The full variable domain, with the rest looked up from reference TRBV11-2 and TRBJ1-2, is EAGVAQSPRYKIIEKRQSVAFWCNPISGHATLYWYQQILGQGPKLLIQFQNNGVVDDSQLPKDRFSAERLKGVDSTLKIQPAKLEDSAVYLCASSSGTGNLHGYTFGSGTRLTVV.

V and J are TRBV7-9 and TRBJ2-1; 7 bases are shared with TRBD2. There are 13 residues in the CDR3. Germline V lookup: CDR1 SEHNR, CDR2 FQNEAQ (reference sequence). V dropped 5 bases and J dropped 4; count of bases not matched to a gene: 2. The CDR3 sequence is CASSAGLYNEQFF. CDR3 bases: TGTGCCAGCAGCGCGGGACTATACAATGAGCAGTTCTTC.

V gene TRBV7-8 combines with J gene TRBJ1-3; no definite D call. Trimming took 4 bases from V and 2 from J, leaving 12 bases between them. The CDR3 has 15 amino acids. Germline CDR1 is SGHVS and CDR2 is FQNEAQ. The CDR3: CASSSGVSAGNTIYF. DNA of the CDR3: TGTGCCAGCAGCTCCGGGGTATCTGCTGGAAACACCATATATTTT.

This clone was detected only a few times. The chain has TRBV29-1 and TRBJ1-1; 7 nucleotides line up with TRBD1. The V segment lost 7 bases and the J segment 8 bases; nucleotides outside the gene matches: 10. Germline loops: CDR1 SQVTM, CDR2 ANQGSEA. CDR3 length equals 12 residues. The CDR3, as DNA: TGCAGCGCCCGTGTGGGGACAGTAGAAGCTTTCTTT. Its protein product is CSARVGTVEAFF.

The chain combines TRBV3-1 (or the pseudogene TRBV3-2) with TRBJ2-2, with D perhaps TRBD2 (7 bases). The CDR3 covers 19 residues. With 5 bases removed from V and 7 bases from J, the gap between germline ends came to 29 bases. Germline assignment: CDR1 LGHDT and CDR2 YNNKEL (reference sequence). In DNA, the CDR3 is TGTGCCAGCAGCTCACTAGGCGGGATGCAGGGGAGGGTAGTCGGGGAGCTGTTTTTT. Its translation: CASSSLGGMQGRVVGELFF.

The chain uses TRBV4-3 and TRBJ2-4, with D possibly matching TRBD1 (5 bases). Deletions cut 0 bases from V and 0 bases from J, with 12 bases between. The CDR3 runs 17 residues. Per the germline V gene, CDR1 is LGHNA and CDR2 is YSLEER. The CDR3 nucleotides read TGCGCCAGCAGCCAAGATTGGACACCTCTAGCCAAAAACATTCAGTACTTC. This sequence encodes CASSQDWTPLAKNIQYF.

This clone showed up just a few times. The V gene is TRBV5-4, the J gene TRBJ1-1; the D gene is possibly TRBD1 (6 bases). CDR1 is SGHNT, CDR2 YYREEE, per germline (reference sequence). CDR3 length: 15 amino acids. Trimming left V 4 bases short and J 1 base short, with 14 bases between. CDR3 nucleotides: TGTGCCAGCAGCCCCGGGGGGGCAGGGAACACTGAAGCTTTCTTT. It yields the protein CASSPGGAGNTEAFF.

The rearrangement links TRBV21-1 to TRBJ1-5; the table's D gene call, TRBD1, was not cross checked with the DNA. TRBV21-1 is classified as a pseudogene. The CDR3 consists of 14 residues. Here the CDR3 reads CASSPHRGGQPQHF. The CDR3 DNA reads as TGTGCCAGCAGCCCCCACAGGGGCGGACAGCCCCAGCATTTT.

This clone has a single count. V gene TRBV7-3 combines with J gene TRBJ1-4; 7 positions agree with TRBD1. After removal of 6 bases from V and 4 bases from J, the junction contained 5 bases not matched to a gene. CDR3 length equals 14 residues. CDR1 SGHTA and CDR2 FQGTGA come from the germline V gene. CDR3: CASRTGLGNEKLFF. The CDR3 DNA reads TGTGCCAGCAGGACAGGGCTAGGTAATGAAAAACTGTTTTTT.